This TCR beta chain appears in the sequencing data of a study of T cells in Graves' hyperthyroidism and ophthalmopathy. General study findings and limits: Most thyroid clonotypes that were expanded above 0.001 also turned up in blood.

The study excluded patients with uncontrolled infection, other autoimmune disease, pregnancy or lactation. What was amplified from RNA transcripts were TCR beta CDR3 regions. The primer set for the first-round RT-PCR of the TCR CDR3 was HTBI. TCRdb called the multiplex PCR reads again in MiXCR, with one record for every CDR3 protein. The data show hundreds of thousands of distinct CDR3 sequences, 15% to 20% seen once. This clonotype came up a few times. What it binds is not known. The junction shows a germline mismatch at one end, possibly a read error. The specimen was blood. This receptor was obtained from a man aged 40-49 years with Graves' hyperthyroidism.

Here the CDR3 DNA reads TGTGCCAGCAGCTCATACTCTGGACTAGCGGGGGGGCGTGGCGGGGAACTGTTTTTT. Its protein product is CASSSYSGLAGGRGGELFF. The chain is built from TRBV13 and TRBJ2-2, with 15 bases fitting TRBD2. CDR1 and CDR2 (germline): PRHDT, FYEKMQ (reference sequence). The CDR3 has 19 residues.